Sequencing of this TCR beta chain was carried out in a study of shared clonotypes between healthy human individuals. Overall study findings and caveats: Despite large depth, rarefaction showed incomplete sorted-subset sequencing.

In regard to this clone: Its cognate antigen is unknown.

The data were produced by immunoSEQ multiplex PCR, yet TCRdb's version contains in-frame clones alone and is incomplete. Seen here are some 2,000,000 clones, under 97% observed once, and the top ten hold approximately 0.13%. The CDR3 covers 15 residues. V was shortened by 6 bases and J by 1 base, with 15 bases between the two germline ends. Germline CDR1 ENHRY, CDR2 SYGVKD. The chain employs TRBV10-3 and TRBJ1-1, with a weak D call TRBD1 (6 bases). The sample was naive CD4+ T cells sorted from blood. Subset described: CD45RA+ positively selected. The TCR sequence derives from a man between 18 and 29 years old in good health. CDR3 nucleotide sequence: TGTGCCATCAGACAGGGCGCCGATAAGAACACTGAAGCTTTCTTT. Translated, it gives CAIRQGADKNTEAFF.